This note documents a single T cell receptor beta chain sequence. Its antigen is as yet unknown. The PCR was carried out with 60 Vbeta primers and 13 Jbeta primers. Sequenced by immunoSEQ multiplex PCR; TCRdb stores in-frame clones only, minus some. The repertoire holds around 92,000 clones, roughly 79% seen once, with 2.5% to 3.5% in the top ten. These data come from a study of cytomegalovirus exposure and HLA in healthy donors. Study-wide background: Samples from HLA-typed donors yielded about 86 million unique TCRs in an early data release. Study-level points and caveats: Cytomegalovirus-associated TCR beta chains were listed, numbering some 170. In presence/absence analyses, roughly uniform sequencing depth across donors was assumed. In a later analysis, TCR beta V- and J-gene trimming showed a link to a missense DCLRE1C variant.

Looked up from germline, CDR1 is MNHNY and CDR2 is SVGAGI (reference sequence). V was cut by 1 base and J by 9 bases, with 10 bases left in between. The CDR3 consists of 14 residues. The source material was PBMCs. The genes are TRBV6-6 and TRBJ1-6; D is undetermined. The receptor was derived from a female donor in good health and CMV-seropositive. The CDR3 reads CASSYFREGSPLHF. The CDR3 coding sequence is TGTGCCAGCAGTTACTTTCGAGAGGGTTCACCCCTCCACTTT.